Listed here is a single T cell receptor (beta chain). The sample is drawn from a study of blood T cell repertoires in COVID-19. Germline CDR1 reads LGHNA; CDR2 reads YSLEER. Trimming cost V 0 bases and J 4 bases, with 15 bases left between them. The CDR3 covers 17 residues. TCRdb's copy holds only in-frame clones and misses some; the assay was immunoSEQ multiplex PCR. The data contain some 180,000 clones, around 81% of them singletons. This chain joins TRBV4-3 and TRBJ1-4; D call uncertain. The TCR originated in a man aged 70-80 years with active or convalescent COVID-19. The sequencing input was peripheral blood. CDR3 residues: CASSQETSEPGNEKLFF. In nucleotides, the CDR3 is TGCGCCAGCAGCCAAGAAACATCCGAGCCGGGTAATGAAAAACTGTTTTTT.